The entry below describes one TCR beta chain. In the original workflow: Nucleated cell number was recorded as an estimate derived from reference gene primer amplification. Clones were read by immunoSEQ multiplex PCR, and TCRdb kept only the in-frame ones, dropping some. V and J calls and clone size follow that table, whereas D and trimming were derived from the DNA. Of fewer than 350,000 clones listed, approximately 90% are singletons. The participants were between roughly 18 and 89 years old and came from some 23 US areas. This sample is part of a study of blood T cell repertoires in COVID-19. Study-level background: The cDNA or gDNA used as material had been derived from T cells, B-cell-depleted T cells, or PBMCs.

Specimen: PBMCs or T cells enriched from blood (not recorded which). The TCR sequence derives from a woman aged 25-40 years with acute COVID-19.

This chain's CDR3 is CASRIQGRYANTEAFF. In DNA, the CDR3 is TGTGCCAGCAGGATACAGGGGAGGTATGCCAACACTGAAGCTTTCTTT. V is TRBV27 and J is TRBJ1-1; 7 bases line up with TRBD1. CDR1 is MNHEY, CDR2 SMNVEV, per germline (reference sequence). This CDR3 is 16 amino acids long. J gave up 2 bases and V 6 bases, and 12 bases lay outside the gene matches.